Described below is a single T cell receptor (beta chain) sequence and its context. RNA transcripts yielded amplified TCR beta CDR3 regions. RT-PCR in the first round (using the HTBI primer set) targeted the TCR CDR3. Each CDR3 protein is one row after TCRdb ran MiXCR on the multiplex PCR reads. This repertoire shows roughly 290,000 distinct CDR3 sequences, more than 10% found once; its top ten account for approximately 8.6%. This entry comes from a study of T cells in Graves' hyperthyroidism and ophthalmopathy. The sequence was obtained from a woman younger than 45 with Graves' hyperthyroidism that later progressed to Graves' ophthalmopathy. Sequencing was done on a sample of blood.

The CDR3 DNA sequence: TGTGCCAGCAGCTTAGATCGGACAGAGGGTAGAGGCCAGCCCCAGCATTTT. Residues: CASSLDRTEGRGQPQHF. V is TRBV27 and J is TRBJ1-5; tentative D call: TRBD1 (6 bases). Germline V CDR1 and CDR2: MNHEY, SMNVEV (reference sequence). CDR3 length: 17 residues. The ends were cut back, 6 bases at V and 7 bases at J, with 25 bases in the middle.